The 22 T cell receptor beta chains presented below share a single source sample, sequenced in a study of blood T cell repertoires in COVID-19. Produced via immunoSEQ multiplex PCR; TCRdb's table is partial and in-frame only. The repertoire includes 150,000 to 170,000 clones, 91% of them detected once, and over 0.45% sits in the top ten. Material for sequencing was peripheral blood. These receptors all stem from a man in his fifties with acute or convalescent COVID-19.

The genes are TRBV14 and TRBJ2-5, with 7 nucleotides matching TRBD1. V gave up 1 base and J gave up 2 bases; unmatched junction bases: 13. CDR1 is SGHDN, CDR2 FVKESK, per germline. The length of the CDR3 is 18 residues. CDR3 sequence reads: CASSQVIGMDRLQETQYF. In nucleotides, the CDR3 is TGTGCCAGCAGCCAAGTAATTGGTATGGACAGGCTTCAAGAGACCCAGTACTTC.

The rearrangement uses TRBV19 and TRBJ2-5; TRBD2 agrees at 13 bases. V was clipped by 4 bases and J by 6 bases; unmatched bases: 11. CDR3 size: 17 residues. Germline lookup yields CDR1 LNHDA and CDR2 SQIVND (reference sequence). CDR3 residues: CASSTVGLAGERQTQYF. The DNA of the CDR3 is TGTGCCAGTAGTACTGTTGGACTAGCGGGAGAGAGACAGACCCAGTACTTC.

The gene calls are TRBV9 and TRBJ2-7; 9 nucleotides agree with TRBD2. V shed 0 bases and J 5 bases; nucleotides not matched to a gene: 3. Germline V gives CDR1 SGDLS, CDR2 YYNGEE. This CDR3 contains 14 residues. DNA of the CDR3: TGTGCCAGCAGCGTAGACCCTAGCGGGAACGAGCAGTACTTC. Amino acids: CASSVDPSGNEQYF.

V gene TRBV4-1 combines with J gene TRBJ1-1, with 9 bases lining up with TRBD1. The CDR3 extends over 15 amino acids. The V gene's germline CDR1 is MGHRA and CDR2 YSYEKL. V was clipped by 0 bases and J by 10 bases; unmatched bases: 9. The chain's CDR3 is CASSQDLQGARRAFF. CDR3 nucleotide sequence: TGCGCCAGCAGCCAAGACCTACAGGGGGCGCGACGAGCTTTCTTT.

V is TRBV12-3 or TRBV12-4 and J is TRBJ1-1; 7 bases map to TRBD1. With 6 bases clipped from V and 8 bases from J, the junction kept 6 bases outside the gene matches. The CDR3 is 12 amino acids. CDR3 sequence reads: CASSRYRGEAFF. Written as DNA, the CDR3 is TGTGCCAGCAGCCGTTACAGGGGAGAAGCTTTCTTT.

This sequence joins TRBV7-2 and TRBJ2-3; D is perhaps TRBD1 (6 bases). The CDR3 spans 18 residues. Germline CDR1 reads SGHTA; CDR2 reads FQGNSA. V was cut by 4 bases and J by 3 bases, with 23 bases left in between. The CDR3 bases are TGTGCCAGCAGCTCCAGGCCCCCCGGCCAGGGGAGAACAGATACGCAGTATTTT. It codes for CASSSRPPGQGRTDTQYF.

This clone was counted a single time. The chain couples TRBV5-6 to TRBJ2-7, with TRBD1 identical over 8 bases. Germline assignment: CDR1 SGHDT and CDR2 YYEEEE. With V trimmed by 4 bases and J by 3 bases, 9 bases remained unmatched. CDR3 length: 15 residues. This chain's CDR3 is CASSRQGNVLYEQYF. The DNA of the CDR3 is TGTGCCAGCAGCCGACAGGGGAATGTGCTCTACGAGCAGTACTTC.

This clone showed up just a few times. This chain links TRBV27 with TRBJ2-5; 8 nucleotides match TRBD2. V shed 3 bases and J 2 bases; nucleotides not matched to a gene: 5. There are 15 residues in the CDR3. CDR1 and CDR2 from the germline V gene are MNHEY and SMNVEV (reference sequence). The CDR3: CASSFMASGQETQYF. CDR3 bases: TGTGCCAGCAGTTTCATGGCTAGCGGGCAAGAGACCCAGTACTTC.

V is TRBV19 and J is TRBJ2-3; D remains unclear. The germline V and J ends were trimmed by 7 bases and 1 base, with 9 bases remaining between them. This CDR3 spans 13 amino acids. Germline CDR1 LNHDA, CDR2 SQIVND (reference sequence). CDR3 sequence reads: CASIPPGTDTQYF. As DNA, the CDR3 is TGTGCCAGTATCCCTCCAGGCACAGATACGCAGTATTTT. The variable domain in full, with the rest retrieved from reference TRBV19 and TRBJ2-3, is DGGITQSPKYLFRKEGQNVTLSCEQNLNHDAMYWYRQDPGQGLRLIYYSQIVNDFQKGDIAEGYSVSREKKESFPLTVTSAQKNPTAFYLCASIPPGTDTQYFGPGTRLTVL.

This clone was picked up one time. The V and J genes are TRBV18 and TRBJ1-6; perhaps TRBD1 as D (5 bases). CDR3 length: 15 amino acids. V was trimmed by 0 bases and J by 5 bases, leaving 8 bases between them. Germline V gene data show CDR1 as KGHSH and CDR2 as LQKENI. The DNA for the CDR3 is TGTGCCAGCTCACCACCTTCAGGGAATAATTCACCCCTCCACTTT. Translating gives CASSPPSGNNSPLHF.

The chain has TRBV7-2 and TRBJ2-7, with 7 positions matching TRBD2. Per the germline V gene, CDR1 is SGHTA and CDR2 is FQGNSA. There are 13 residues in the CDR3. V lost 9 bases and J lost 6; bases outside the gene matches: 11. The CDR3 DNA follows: TGTGCCAGTCGGTTGGGGGGGACGAGCGAGCAGTACGTC. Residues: CASRLGGTSEQYV.

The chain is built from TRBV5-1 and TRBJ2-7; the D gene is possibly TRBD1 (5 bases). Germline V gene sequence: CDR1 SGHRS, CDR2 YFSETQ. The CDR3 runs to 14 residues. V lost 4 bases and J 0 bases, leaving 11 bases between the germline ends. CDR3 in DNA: TGCGCCAGCAGCCAGGGCCTGAGCTCCTACGAGCAGTACTTC. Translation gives CASSQGLSSYEQYF.

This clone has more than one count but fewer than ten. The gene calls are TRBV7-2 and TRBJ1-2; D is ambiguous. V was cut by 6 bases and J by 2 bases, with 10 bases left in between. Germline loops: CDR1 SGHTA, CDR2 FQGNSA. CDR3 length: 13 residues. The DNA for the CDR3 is TGTGCCAGCAGTTTCTCAGGAAACTATGGCTACACCTTC. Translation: CASSFSGNYGYTF.

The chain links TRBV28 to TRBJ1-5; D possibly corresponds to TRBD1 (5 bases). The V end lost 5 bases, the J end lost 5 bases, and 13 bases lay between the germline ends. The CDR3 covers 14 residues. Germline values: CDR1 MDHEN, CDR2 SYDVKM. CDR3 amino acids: CASSGDRPDQPQHF. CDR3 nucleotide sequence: TGTGCCAGCAGTGGAGACAGACCTGATCAGCCCCAGCATTTT.

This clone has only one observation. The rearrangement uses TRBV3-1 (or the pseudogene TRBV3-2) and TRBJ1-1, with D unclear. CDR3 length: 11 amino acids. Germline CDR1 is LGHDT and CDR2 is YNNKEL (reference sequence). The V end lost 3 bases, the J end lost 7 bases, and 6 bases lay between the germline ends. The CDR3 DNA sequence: TGTGCCAGCAGCCATCTCGGTGAAGCTTTCTTT. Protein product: CASSHLGEAFF.

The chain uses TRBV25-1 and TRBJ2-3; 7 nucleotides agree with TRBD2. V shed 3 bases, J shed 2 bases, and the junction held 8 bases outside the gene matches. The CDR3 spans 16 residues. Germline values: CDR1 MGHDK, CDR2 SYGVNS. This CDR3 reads CASSEEKRDTTDTQYF. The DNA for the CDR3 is TGTGCCAGCAGTGAGGAGAAGCGGGATACCACAGATACGCAGTATTTT.

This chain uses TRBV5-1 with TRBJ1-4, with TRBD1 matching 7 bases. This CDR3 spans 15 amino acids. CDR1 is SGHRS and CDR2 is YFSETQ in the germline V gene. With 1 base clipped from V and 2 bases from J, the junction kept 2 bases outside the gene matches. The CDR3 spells CASSLLGQTNEKLFF. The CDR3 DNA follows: TGCGCCAGCAGCTTGCTGGGACAGACTAATGAAAAACTGTTTTTT.

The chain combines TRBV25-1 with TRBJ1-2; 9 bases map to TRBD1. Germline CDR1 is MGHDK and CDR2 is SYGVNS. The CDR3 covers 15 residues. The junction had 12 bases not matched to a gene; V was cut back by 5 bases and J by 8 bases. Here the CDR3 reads CASSRVGQGLRGYTF. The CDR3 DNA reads TGTGCCAGCAGTAGAGTTGGACAGGGGCTACGGGGCTACACCTTC.

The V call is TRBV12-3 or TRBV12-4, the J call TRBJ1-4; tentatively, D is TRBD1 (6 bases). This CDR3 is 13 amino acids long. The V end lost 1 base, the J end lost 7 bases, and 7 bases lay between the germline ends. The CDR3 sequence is CASSLGGGEKLFF. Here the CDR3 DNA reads TGTGCCAGCAGTTTAGGAGGGGGTGAAAAACTGTTTTTT.

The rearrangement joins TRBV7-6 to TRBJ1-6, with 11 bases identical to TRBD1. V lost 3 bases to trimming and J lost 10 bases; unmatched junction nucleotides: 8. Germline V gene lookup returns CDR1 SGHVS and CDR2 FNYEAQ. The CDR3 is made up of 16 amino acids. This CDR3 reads CASSFRSGQGGSPLHF. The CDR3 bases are TGTGCCAGCAGCTTCCGATCGGGACAGGGGGGATCACCCCTCCACTTT.

The CDR3 reads CASSEARGRAFYGYTF. The CDR3 nucleotides read TGTGCCAGCAGTGAAGCGCGGGGGAGGGCGTTCTATGGCTACACCTTC. V gene TRBV6-1 combines with J gene TRBJ1-2; tentative D call: TRBD1 (5 bases). The CDR3 length is 16 residues. The V gene's germline CDR1 is MNHNS and CDR2 SASEGT. V was cut by 0 bases and J by 4 bases, with 15 bases left in between.

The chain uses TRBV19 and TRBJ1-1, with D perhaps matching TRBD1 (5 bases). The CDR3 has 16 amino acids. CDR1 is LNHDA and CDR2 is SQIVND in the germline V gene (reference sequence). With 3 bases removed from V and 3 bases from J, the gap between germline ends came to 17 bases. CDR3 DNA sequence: TGTGCCAGTAGTATCAACAGGTCCTTAAGGGACACTGAAGCTTTCTTT. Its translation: CASSINRSLRDTEAFF. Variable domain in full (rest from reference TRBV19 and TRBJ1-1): DGGITQSPKYLFRKEGQNVTLSCEQNLNHDAMYWYRQDPGQGLRLIYYSQIVNDFQKGDIAEGYSVSREKKESFPLTVTSAQKNPTAFYLCASSINRSLRDTEAFFGQGTRLTVV.